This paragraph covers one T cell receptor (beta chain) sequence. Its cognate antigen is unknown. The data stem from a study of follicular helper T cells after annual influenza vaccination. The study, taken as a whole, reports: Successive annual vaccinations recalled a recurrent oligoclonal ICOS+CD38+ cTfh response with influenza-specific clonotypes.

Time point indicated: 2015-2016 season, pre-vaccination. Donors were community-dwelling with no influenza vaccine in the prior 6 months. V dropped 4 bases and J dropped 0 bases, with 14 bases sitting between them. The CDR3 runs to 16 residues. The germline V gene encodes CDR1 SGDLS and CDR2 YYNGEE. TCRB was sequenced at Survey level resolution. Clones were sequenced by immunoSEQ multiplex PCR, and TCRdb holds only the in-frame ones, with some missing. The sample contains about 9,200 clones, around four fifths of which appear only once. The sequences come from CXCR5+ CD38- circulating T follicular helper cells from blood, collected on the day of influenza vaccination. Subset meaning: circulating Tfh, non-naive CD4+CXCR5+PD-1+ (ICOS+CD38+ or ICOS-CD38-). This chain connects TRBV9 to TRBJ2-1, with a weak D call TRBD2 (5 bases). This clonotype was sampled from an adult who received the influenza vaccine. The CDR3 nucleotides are TGTGCCAGCAGCCCGTTAGCGTACAGCTCCTACAATGAGCAGTTCTTC. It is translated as CASSPLAYSSYNEQFF.